This TCR beta chain was recovered during a study of blood T cell repertoires in COVID-19. The repertoire was sequenced with immunoSEQ multiplex PCR; TCRdb's copy has only in-frame clones and lacks some. The table lists tens of thousands of clones, 75% to 85% of them singletons. This CDR3 region has 15 residues. V was trimmed by 1 base and J by 2 bases, leaving 13 bases between them. The V gene's germline CDR1 is SGHRS and CDR2 YFSETQ. This clonotype was sampled from a human donor in a cohort sampled during active COVID-19. The V gene is TRBV5-1, the J gene TRBJ2-7, with D possibly being TRBD1 (6 bases). Material for sequencing was peripheral blood. In nucleotides, the CDR3 is TGCGCCAGCAGCTTGTATCAGGGGTACACCTACGAGCAGTACTTC. It is translated as CASSLYQGYTYEQYF.